This T cell receptor beta chain derives from a study of T cell responses to AZD1222 COVID-19 vaccine (dated by TCRdb to the early 2020s). Concerning the study at large: TCR sequencing was performed for 230 to 250 trial participants, of whom about 200 were given two doses of AZD1222 and about 25 were given two doses of MenACWY control vaccine. Enrollment into the trials was organized by age into subgroups of 18-55, 56-69 and 70-plus years, and those subgroups contained roughly 140, 27 and 60 TCR-sequenced participants, respectively. The full study reports these points: The 56-69-year group was small, and its depth increase did not reach significance, likely because of low power. After two AZD1222 doses, spike-specific TCR breadth and depth were significantly higher than at day 0 and than in MenACWY recipients. Because no day 14 peak-response samples were available, repertoires were characterized only after the peak T cell response. Only five or six AZD1222 recipients were SARS-CoV-2 seropositive at baseline, limiting conclusions about previously exposed vaccinees. Epitopes outside the regions mutated in the B.1.351 and B.1.1.7 variants were reportedly recognized by nearly half of the unique spike-specific TCRs. Vaccine-associated CD4 TCRs spanned the whole spike protein, with dominant responses in regions 160-218 and 743-854. Most participants were white British and females outnumbered males, and the authors suggested that clonal diversity may have been underestimated.

The CDR3 regions of human TCRbeta chains were subjected to immunosequencing. The authors' pipeline ran thus. Repertoire TCRs were matched against a reference library of SARS-CoV-2-specific TCRs generated with the MIRA antigen-specificity platform. Breadth was defined as the fraction of unique TCRs that were SARS-CoV-2-associated, and depth was defined as the fraction of total T cells that were SARS-CoV-2-associated. Using the MIRA data, each spike-specific TCR was mapped to the spike region that the TCR reacts to and placed in a CD4 or CD8 class. Log10-transformed breadth and depth values were compared by one-way ANOVA with Sidak's multiple comparisons tests. The source is immuneACCESS, and TCRdb retained only in-frame sequences with V and J called. Part of the clones is not carried over; for the studies checked, unresolved V genes explain less than half of this, and the remainder is unexplained. V and J calls and clone size follow that table, whereas D and trimming were derived from the DNA. The sample table lists 150,000 to 200,000 clones, approximately 90% of them with a count of one. The ten largest clones capture 1% to 1.4% of the sample.

Concerning this clone: Its antigen remains unidentified. No much larger clonotype is one base removed from it; base qualities were not supplied.

Measured from the cysteine to the phenylalanine, the CDR3 is 16 residues long. Only the CDR3 portion is preserved as DNA: 48 bases, with reading frame beginning at the first base. Based on the germline V gene, the CDR1 and CDR2 sequences are SGHTA and FQGNSA. Ends trimmed: V by 3 bases, J by 1 base; bases unmatched to a gene: 2. In light of the paper, this sample's time point label describes: about 28 days (+/-7) after the second vaccine dose. AZD1222 recipients with second doses at about 4 weeks or about 12 weeks were pooled, because spike-specific TCR depth and breadth did not differ between schedules. Samples from vaccinated people were obtained from the UK trials COV001 and COV002, which included a single-blind randomized controlled phase 2/3 trial of AZD1222 (ChAdOx1 nCoV-19) in healthy adults. Trial participant PBMC samples were collected at day 0 and day 28 after the second dose for TCRbeta chain sequencing.

The rearranged segments are TRBV7-2 and TRBJ2-2; TRBD2 agrees with 10 junctional bases. The TCR sequence derives from an adult who received the AZD1222 COVID-19 vaccine. The sequencing used peripheral blood, collected 28 days after the second AZD1222 dose. The CDR3 reads CASSFTSGVNTGELFF. The nucleotides are TGTGCCAGCAGCTTTACTAGCGGGGTGAACACCGGGGAGCTGTTTTTT.